This TCR beta chain emerged from a study of blood T cell repertoires in COVID-19. Study background: Samples taken during acute and convalescent COVID-19 were collected in the United States, Italy and Spain. PBMCs, B-cell-depleted T cells, or T cells provided the cDNA or gDNA that made up the material.

Original methodology: It was from reference gene primer amplification that nucleated cell counts were estimated. Sequencing used immunoSEQ multiplex PCR; TCRdb keeps in-frame clones, though not all of them. Clone size and V and J calls were adopted from that table, with D and trimming inferred from the DNA. Among nearly 300,000 clones listed, around 88% were seen once. This CDR3 contains 13 residues. Germline V gene data show CDR1 as SGHAT and CDR2 as FQNNGV. The ends were cut back, 1 base at V and 5 bases at J, with 6 bases in the middle. The receptor was isolated from a woman under 40 who had recovered from COVID-19. The material sequenced was peripheral blood. J is TRBJ1-5 and V is TRBV11-2; the D is unclear. CDR3 protein: CASSLARYQPQHF. The CDR3 nucleotides are TGTGCCAGCAGCTTAGCCAGATATCAGCCCCAGCATTTT.